A selection of T cell receptor beta chains follows, all from one sample in a study of identical twins. From the 5' RACE reads, TCRdb called clonotypes with MiXCR, one entry per CDR3 protein. The table has about 810,000 distinct CDR3 sequences, 10% to 15% seen once. These same data were also listed under a study on yellow fever vaccine responses in identical twins.

What was sequenced was PBMCs. The receptors come from a woman aged 18 to 35 in good health. The CDR3 runs from the conserved cysteine through the conserved F or W. A D gene is named only where the DNA matches it firmly. A row's size may be missing; if present it is once, few, many or a size class.

D gene: NA; clone size: NA; V gene: TRBV5-5; J gene: TRBJ1-1; CDR3 protein: CASSSAMGAGNTEAFF; CDR3 DNA: TGTGCCAGCAGCTCCGCTATGGGGGCCGGGAACACTGAAGCTTTCTTT
D gene: NA; clone size: NA; V gene: TRBV29-1; J gene: TRBJ2-6; CDR3 protein: CSVVFAGANVLTF; CDR3 DNA: TGCAGCGTTGTTTTCGCTGGGGCCAACGTCCTGACTTTC
D gene: NA; clone size: NA; V gene: TRBV12-3/TRBV12-4; J gene: TRBJ1-3; CDR3 protein: CASSLSDRRDSGNTIYF; CDR3 DNA: TGTGCCAGCAGTCTCAGCGACCGCAGGGACTCTGGAAACACCATATATTTT
D gene: TRBD2; clone size: many; V gene: TRBV15; J gene: TRBJ2-3; CDR3 protein: CATSRGLHRTNTDTQYF; CDR3 DNA: TGTGCCACCAGCAGGGGACTACATAGAACAAACACAGATACGCAGTATTTT
D gene: NA; clone size: few; V gene: TRBV3-1; J gene: TRBJ1-6; CDR3 protein: CASSLSYSPLHF; CDR3 DNA: TGTGCCAGCAGCCTAAGTTATTCACCCCTCCACTTT
D gene: NA; clone size: many; V gene: TRBV4-1; J gene: TRBJ2-5; CDR3 protein: CASSALGGETQYF; CDR3 DNA: TGCGCCAGCAGCGCCCTTGGTGGTGAGACCCAGTACTTC
D gene: TRBD1; clone size: many; V gene: TRBV28; J gene: TRBJ2-7; CDR3 protein: CASSLGQGRNEQYF; CDR3 DNA: TGTGCCAGCAGTTTGGGACAGGGAAGAAACGAGCAGTACTTC
D gene: NA; clone size: few; V gene: TRBV3-1; J gene: TRBJ1-1; CDR3 protein: CASSPSGGRGVGEAFF; CDR3 DNA: TGTGCCAGCAGCCCCTCTGGGGGGCGCGGGGTCGGAGAAGCTTTCTTT
D gene: TRBD2; clone size: once; V gene: TRBV20-1; J gene: TRBJ2-2; CDR3 protein: CSAPGLAGGPSITGELFF; CDR3 DNA: TGCAGTGCTCCAGGACTAGCGGGGGGGCCGTCGATTACCGGGGAGCTGTTTTTT
D gene: NA; clone size: NA; V gene: TRBV7-6; J gene: TRBJ2-1; CDR3 protein: CASSPPVGAFYNEQFF; CDR3 DNA: TGTGCCAGCAGCCCACCGGTGGGTGCCTTCTACAATGAGCAGTTCTTC
D gene: NA; clone size: many; V gene: TRBV5-1; J gene: TRBJ2-2; CDR3 protein: CASSLALTDTGELFF; CDR3 DNA: TGCGCCAGCAGCTTGGCCCTCACGGACACCGGGGAGCTGTTTTTT
D gene: TRBD2; clone size: NA; V gene: TRBV6-5; J gene: TRBJ2-7; CDR3 protein: CASSYLTGTSSDEQYF; CDR3 DNA: TGTGCCAGCAGTTACCTCACCGGGACTAGCTCTGACGAGCAGTACTTC
D gene: NA; clone size: many; V gene: TRBV29-1; J gene: TRBJ1-1; CDR3 protein: CSVGARMGEAFF; CDR3 DNA: TGCAGCGTGGGAGCCAGGATGGGTGAAGCTTTCTTT
D gene: TRBD1; clone size: many; V gene: TRBV24-1; J gene: TRBJ2-1; CDR3 protein: CATRRTGESHEQFF; CDR3 DNA: TGTGCCACCAGGAGGACAGGGGAATCCCATGAGCAGTTCTTC
D gene: TRBD1; clone size: few; V gene: TRBV29-1; J gene: TRBJ2-2; CDR3 protein: CSGRRDRTPTGELFF; CDR3 DNA: TGCAGCGGCAGAAGGGACAGGACCCCCACCGGGGAGCTGTTTTTT
D gene: NA; clone size: NA; V gene: TRBV5-1; J gene: TRBJ2-3; CDR3 protein: CASSLYTPITDTQYF; CDR3 DNA: TGCGCCAGCAGCCTATATACCCCCATCACGGATACGCAGTATTTT
D gene: NA; clone size: NA; V gene: TRBV12-3/TRBV12-4; J gene: TRBJ2-5; CDR3 protein: CASSPGRVPGEHETQYF; CDR3 DNA: TGTGCCAGCAGCCCTGGCCGAGTACCCGGGGAACACGAGACCCAGTACTTC
D gene: TRBD2; clone size: few; V gene: TRBV19; J gene: TRBJ2-1; CDR3 protein: CASSPSGRGEQFF; CDR3 DNA: TGTGCCAGTAGTCCTAGCGGGAGGGGTGAGCAGTTCTTC
D gene: TRBD2; clone size: few; V gene: TRBV20-1; J gene: TRBJ2-1; CDR3 protein: CSASGGGRDKFF; CDR3 DNA: TGCAGTGCTAGCGGAGGCGGGAGGGATAAGTTCTTC
D gene: NA; clone size: many; V gene: TRBV4-1; J gene: TRBJ1-2; CDR3 protein: CASSQDDLGPYGYTF; CDR3 DNA: TGCGCCAGCAGCCAAGATGACCTGGGCCCCTATGGCTACACCTTC
D gene: TRBD1; clone size: NA; V gene: TRBV20-1; J gene: TRBJ2-7; CDR3 protein: CSARVPRRQGFPYEQYF; CDR3 DNA: TGCAGTGCTAGAGTACCCCGAAGACAGGGGTTTCCCTACGAGCAGTACTTC
D gene: NA; clone size: NA; V gene: TRBV10-3; J gene: TRBJ1-1; CDR3 protein: CAISQLGVNTEAFF; CDR3 DNA: TGTGCCATCAGCCAACTGGGAGTGAACACTGAAGCTTTCTTT
D gene: TRBD1; clone size: many; V gene: TRBV4-1; J gene: TRBJ2-1; CDR3 protein: CASSQEGQGNEQFF; CDR3 DNA: TGCGCCAGCAGCCAAGAGGGACAGGGGAATGAGCAGTTCTTC
D gene: NA; clone size: NA; V gene: TRBV4-2; J gene: TRBJ1-1; CDR3 protein: CASSQRDSPAGTEAFF; CDR3 DNA: TGTGCCAGCAGCCAGAGGGACTCCCCTGCGGGAACTGAAGCTTTCTTT
D gene: TRBD2; clone size: NA; V gene: TRBV2; J gene: TRBJ2-1; CDR3 protein: CASSEEISGNYNEQFF; CDR3 DNA: TGTGCCAGCAGTGAAGAGATTAGCGGGAACTACAATGAGCAGTTCTTC
D gene: TRBD1; clone size: NA; V gene: TRBV2; J gene: TRBJ1-6; CDR3 protein: CASSDNRGNSPLHF; CDR3 DNA: TGTGCCAGCAGTGATAACAGGGGTAATTCACCCCTCCACTTT
D gene: NA; clone size: NA; V gene: TRBV7-9; J gene: TRBJ1-3; CDR3 protein: CASSTAVSGNTIYF; CDR3 DNA: TGTGCCAGCAGCACCGCGGTCTCTGGAAACACCATATATTTT
D gene: NA; clone size: many; V gene: TRBV12-3/TRBV12-4; J gene: TRBJ2-3; CDR3 protein: CASSDRRHTQYF; CDR3 DNA: TGTGCCAGCAGTGACCGGCGCCATACGCAGTATTTT